What follows describes a single T cell receptor (beta chain). V shed 9 bases, J shed 0 bases, and the junction held 16 bases outside the gene matches. The CDR3 covers 18 residues. This entry is derived from a study of identifying expanded T cells in peripheral blood. Produced via immunoSEQ multiplex PCR; TCRdb's table is partial and in-frame only. Of approximately 97,000 clones in the sample, about nine tenths were seen once. The sample was blood. This TCR came from a person aged 18 to 70 in good health. The V and J genes are TRBV23-1 and TRBJ2-1, with 8 nucleotides matching TRBD1. TRBV23-1 has ORF status, its function being uncertain. CDR3 amino acids: CASNHIPGQVSSYNEQFF. In DNA, the CDR3 is TGCGCCAGTAACCATATCCCGGGACAGGTATCCTCCTACAATGAGCAGTTCTTC.